These 19 T cell receptor beta chains were all obtained from the same sample, sequenced in a study of a mutant IDH1 vaccine in newly diagnosed glioma. Produced via immunoSEQ multiplex PCR; TCRdb's table is partial and in-frame only. The table records roughly 74,000 clones, approximately 85% of them present only once. Antigens of these TCRs are unknown. Described time point: week 23, last vaccination. A single vaccine dose contained 300 ug of mutant IDH1 20-mer peptide, and topical imiquimod was used with it. The specimen comprised PBMCs, sampled from a glioma patient whose treatment included an IDH1 peptide vaccine. The receptors here all came from a man aged 25-45 years with glioma. Some clones in this sample may be carry-over from other donors' samples.

This sequence joins TRBV5-1 and TRBJ2-5; TRBD2 is a possible D gene (7 bases). V was shortened by 4 bases and J by 3 bases, with 19 bases between the two germline ends. In germline, CDR1 is SGHRS, CDR2 YFSETQ. This CDR3 is built from 16 residues. The CDR3 region has the DNA TGCGCCAGCAGCCGAAGTTACAGGGAGGGGGAAGAGACCCAGTACTTC. Translated, it gives CASSRSYREGEETQYF.

V is TRBV5-4 and J is TRBJ1-1, with a possible D match to TRBD1 (6 bases). CDR1 is SGHNT and CDR2 is YYREEE in the germline V gene (reference sequence). This CDR3 comprises 14 residues. V lost 3 bases, J lost 4 bases, and 13 bases lay in between. In DNA form, the CDR3 reads TGTGCCAGCAGCTCCCTACAGGGTCTCACTGAAGCTTTCTTT. Translating gives CASSSLQGLTEAFF.

The rearrangement joins TRBV11-2 to TRBJ2-2; no clear D. There are 16 residues in the CDR3. Per germline, CDR1 SGHAT and CDR2 FQNNGV. Trimming cost V 0 bases and J 1 base, with 9 bases left between them. CDR3 region: CASSLEIGRNTGELFF. The CDR3 nucleotides read TGTGCCAGCAGCTTAGAAATAGGACGGAACACCGGGGAGCTGTTTTTT.

V is TRBV28 and J is TRBJ2-7; 8 nucleotides align to TRBD2. There are 17 residues in the CDR3. Trimming at V came to 3 bases and at J to 2 bases, leaving 12 bases not matched to a gene. Germline V gene sequence: CDR1 MDHEN, CDR2 SYDVKM. This CDR3 is CASSLPLAGTSAYEQYF. The CDR3 DNA sequence: TGTGCCAGCAGTTTGCCATTAGCGGGAACATCGGCCTACGAGCAGTACTTC.

The chain combines TRBV19 with TRBJ2-5, with 16 bases lining up with TRBD2. The junction had 5 bases not matched to a gene; V was cut back by 5 bases and J by 5 bases. The CDR3 runs 16 residues. The germline gives CDR1 LNHDA, CDR2 SQIVND (reference sequence). The CDR3 protein is CASSWGTSGRAETQYF. The CDR3 DNA reads TGTGCCAGTAGTTGGGGGACTAGCGGGAGGGCGGAGACCCAGTACTTC.

This chain connects TRBV15 to TRBJ1-5, with D maybe TRBD1 (5 bases). In germline, CDR1 is LNHNV, CDR2 YYDKDF (reference sequence). Trimming removed 0 bases from V and 5 bases from J, with 11 bases in between. The CDR3 has 15 residues. DNA of the CDR3: TGTGCCACCAGCAGAGATCGTGGGGCTGATCAGCCCCAGCATTTT. It codes for CATSRDRGADQPQHF.

V gene TRBV7-9 combines with J gene TRBJ2-3, with a tentative D call TRBD2 (7 bases). Trimming cost V 1 base and J 7 bases, with 24 bases left between them. The CDR3 is 18 residues long. Germline assignment: CDR1 SEHNR and CDR2 FQNEAQ (reference sequence). DNA for the CDR3: TGTGCCAGCAGCTTAGTAGGGGGGGCTCGGGCTAATCGAAATACGCAGTATTTT. This sequence encodes CASSLVGGARANRNTQYF.

The V call is TRBV28, the J call TRBJ2-1, with 8 bases matching TRBD1. CDR1 and CDR2 from the germline V gene are MDHEN and SYDVKM. This CDR3 has 14 amino acids. The ends lost 2 bases at V and 7 bases at J; junction bases unmatched: 4. In nucleotides, the CDR3 is TGTGCCAGCAGTTTACAGGGGGCGCCTAATGAGCAGTTCTTC. Translation: CASSLQGAPNEQFF.

The rearrangement links TRBV18 to TRBJ2-5; 7 bases map to TRBD2. Germline V lookup: CDR1 KGHSH, CDR2 LQKENI. V lost 1 base to trimming and J lost 2 bases; unmatched junction nucleotides: 7. The CDR3 has 16 residues. CDR3 in amino acids: CASSPRIMREQETQYF. Written as DNA, the CDR3 is TGTGCCAGCTCACCACGTATAATGCGGGAGCAAGAGACCCAGTACTTC. Combining the CDR3 with reference TRBV18 and TRBJ2-5 gives the whole variable domain NAGVMQNPRHLVRRRGQEARLRCSPMKGHSHVYWYRQLPEEGLKFMVYLQKENIIDESGMPKERFSAEFPKEGPSILRIQQVVRGDSAAYFCASSPRIMREQETQYFGPGTRLLVL.

The chain has TRBV4-2 and TRBJ1-3, with 8 positions matching TRBD1. V lost 4 bases and J lost 3; bases outside the gene matches: 11. Germline V lookup: CDR1 LGHNA, CDR2 YNFKEQ. The CDR3 sequence is 17 residues long. The CDR3 here is CASSPGGQGAIGNTIYF. The CDR3 DNA reads TGTGCCAGCAGCCCGGGAGGGCAGGGGGCTATTGGAAACACCATATATTTT.

The chain combines TRBV6-5 with TRBJ1-2; D perhaps matches TRBD1 (6 bases). From germline, CDR1 is MNHEY and CDR2 SVGAGI. The V end was cut by 6 bases, the J end by 7 bases, with 18 bases between. The CDR3 spans 14 residues. CDR3 bases: TGTGCCAGCAGCACCCCGGACAGCTCGAGTGGCTACACCTTC. Protein sequence: CASSTPDSSSGYTF.

This CDR3 is CASSLVYRDRGLVPLHF. Written as DNA, the CDR3 is TGTGCCAGCAGCTTAGTCTACCGGGACAGGGGGCTCGTGCCCCTCCACTTT. The chain couples TRBV7-9 to TRBJ1-6; 12 bases line up with TRBD1. Germline V gives CDR1 SEHNR, CDR2 FQNEAQ (reference sequence). This CDR3 contains 17 residues. V lost 1 base and J lost 13; bases outside the gene matches: 11.

The gene calls are TRBV4-2 and TRBJ2-2, with D possibly being TRBD2 (7 bases). Trimming shortened V by 7 bases and J by 1 base, and 13 bases separated the two germline ends. The CDR3 is made up of 15 amino acids. Germline lookup yields CDR1 LGHNA and CDR2 YNFKEQ. The CDR3 spells CASTGGLQNTGELFF. In DNA form, the CDR3 reads TGTGCCAGCACCGGGGGGCTCCAGAACACCGGGGAGCTGTTTTTT.

V and J are TRBV5-4 and TRBJ2-7; no clear D gene. V was clipped by 1 base and J by 4 bases, with 12 bases between them. CDR1 is SGHNT, CDR2 YYREEE, per germline (reference sequence). The CDR3 has 14 amino acids. The CDR3 loop is CASSLKGLPYEQYF. CDR3 coding DNA: TGTGCCAGCAGCTTGAAGGGCCTACCTTACGAGCAGTACTTC.

The genes are TRBV7-2 and TRBJ1-4, with D unresolved. V lost 2 bases and J lost 3, with 1 base in between. Germline CDR1 SGHTA, CDR2 FQGNSA. This CDR3 spans 12 amino acids. CDR3 sequence: CASSLPNEKLFF. The CDR3 nucleotides read TGTGCCAGCAGCTTACCTAATGAAAAACTGTTTTTT.

The chain employs TRBV7-9 and TRBJ1-2, with a weak D call TRBD1 (5 bases). Between the trimmed V and J ends, which lost 4 bases and 8 bases, there was a span of 17 bases. Per the germline V gene, CDR1 is SEHNR and CDR2 is FQNEAQ (reference sequence). The CDR3 runs 14 residues. CDR3 sequence reads: CASSSTVGVGGYTF. In DNA, the CDR3 is TGTGCCAGCAGCTCCACGGTAGGGGTGGGCGGCTACACCTTC. Full variable domain (remainder filled in from reference TRBV7-9 and TRBJ1-2): DTGVSQNPRHKITKRGQNVTFRCDPISEHNRLYWYRQTLGQGPEFLTYFQNEAQLEKSRLLSDRFSAERPKGSFSTLEIQRTEQGDSAMYLCASSSTVGVGGYTFGSGTRLTVV.

This chain joins TRBV7-6 and TRBJ1-3, with D uncertain. V was clipped by 6 bases and J by 0 bases, with 9 bases between them. From germline, CDR1 is SGHVS and CDR2 FNYEAQ. This CDR3 contains 14 residues. The CDR3 spells CASRSGPSGNTIYF. CDR3 in DNA: TGTGCCAGCAGATCCGGCCCCTCTGGAAACACCATATATTTT.

The rearrangement uses TRBV6-1 and TRBJ1-2; 7 nucleotides agree with TRBD1. Germline V gene sequence: CDR1 MNHNS, CDR2 SASEGT. CDR3 length equals 13 residues. Trimming at V came to 6 bases and at J to 5 bases, leaving 6 bases not matched to a gene. CDR3 in amino acids: CASRAGTDYGYTF. CDR3 DNA sequence: TGTGCCAGCAGAGCCGGGACAGATTATGGCTACACCTTC.

The chain uses TRBV20-1 and TRBJ1-1, with unresolved D. V lost 4 bases and J lost 5, with 8 bases in between. The CDR3 consists of 11 residues. CDR1 and CDR2 from the germline V gene are DFQATT and SNEGSKA (reference sequence). The chain's CDR3 is CSATASTEAFF. The CDR3 nucleotides read TGCAGTGCTACGGCGAGTACTGAAGCTTTCTTT.